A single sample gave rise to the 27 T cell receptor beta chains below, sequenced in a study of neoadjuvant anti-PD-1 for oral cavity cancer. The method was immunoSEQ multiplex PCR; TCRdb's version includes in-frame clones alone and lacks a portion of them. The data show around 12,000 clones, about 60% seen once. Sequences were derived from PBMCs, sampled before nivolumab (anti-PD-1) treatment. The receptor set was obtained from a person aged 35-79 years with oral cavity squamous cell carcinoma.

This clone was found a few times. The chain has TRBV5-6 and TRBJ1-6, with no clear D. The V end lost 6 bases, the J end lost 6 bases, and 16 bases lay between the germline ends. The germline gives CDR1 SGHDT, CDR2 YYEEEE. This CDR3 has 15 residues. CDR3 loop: CASNLAPSGNSPLHF. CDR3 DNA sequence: TGTGCCAGCAACCTAGCACCGTCGGGTAATTCACCCCTCCACTTT.

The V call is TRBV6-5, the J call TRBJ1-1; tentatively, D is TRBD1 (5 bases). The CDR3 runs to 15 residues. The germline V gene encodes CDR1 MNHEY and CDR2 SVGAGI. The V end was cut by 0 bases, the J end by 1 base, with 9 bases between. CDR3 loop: CASSYSWGANTEAFF. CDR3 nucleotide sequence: TGTGCCAGCAGTTACTCCTGGGGCGCGAACACTGAAGCTTTCTTT.

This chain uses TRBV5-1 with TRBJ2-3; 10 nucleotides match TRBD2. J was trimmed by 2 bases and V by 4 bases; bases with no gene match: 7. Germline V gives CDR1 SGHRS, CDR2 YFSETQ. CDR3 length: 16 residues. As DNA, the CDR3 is TGCGCCAGCAGCACCGCTAGCGGGAGCTTCACAGATACGCAGTATTTT. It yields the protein CASSTASGSFTDTQYF.

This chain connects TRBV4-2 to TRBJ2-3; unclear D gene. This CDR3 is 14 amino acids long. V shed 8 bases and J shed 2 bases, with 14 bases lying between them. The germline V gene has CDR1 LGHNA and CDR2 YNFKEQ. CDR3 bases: TGTGCCAGCGCTTCGGGTAAGGACACAGATACGCAGTATTTT. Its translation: CASASGKDTDTQYF.

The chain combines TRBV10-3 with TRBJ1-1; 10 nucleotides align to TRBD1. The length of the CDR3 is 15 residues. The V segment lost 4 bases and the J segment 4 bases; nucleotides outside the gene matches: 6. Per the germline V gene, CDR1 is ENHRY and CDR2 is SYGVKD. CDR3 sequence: CAISAGQGVGTEAFF. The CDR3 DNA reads TGTGCCATCAGTGCCGGACAGGGGGTGGGCACTGAAGCTTTCTTT.

The CDR3: CASSDHRGNYGYTF. In DNA, the CDR3 is TGTGCCAGCAGTGACCACAGGGGCAACTATGGCTACACCTTC. This chain uses TRBV6-4 with TRBJ1-2, with 7 bases lining up with TRBD1. Germline CDR1 reads MRHNA; CDR2 reads SNTAGT. The CDR3 has 14 residues. J gave up 2 bases and V 2 bases, and 2 bases lay outside the gene matches.

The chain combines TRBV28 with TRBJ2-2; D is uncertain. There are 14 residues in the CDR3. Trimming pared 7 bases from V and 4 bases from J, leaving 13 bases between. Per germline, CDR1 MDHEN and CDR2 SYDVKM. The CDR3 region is CASKRQAFTGELFF. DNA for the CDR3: TGTGCCAGCAAACGGCAGGCATTCACCGGGGAGCTGTTTTTT.

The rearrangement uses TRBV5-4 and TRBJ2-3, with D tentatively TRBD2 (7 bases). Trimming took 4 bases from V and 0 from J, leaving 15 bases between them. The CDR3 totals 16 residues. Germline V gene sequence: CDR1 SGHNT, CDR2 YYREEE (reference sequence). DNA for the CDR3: TGTGCCAGCAGCATGGGTGGGAGGGGGAGCACAGATACGCAGTATTTT. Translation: CASSMGGRGSTDTQYF.

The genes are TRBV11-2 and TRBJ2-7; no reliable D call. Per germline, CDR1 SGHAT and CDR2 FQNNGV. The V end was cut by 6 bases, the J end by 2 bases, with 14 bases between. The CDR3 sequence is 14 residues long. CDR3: CASSPSENPYEQYF. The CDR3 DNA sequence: TGTGCCAGCAGTCCCTCAGAGAACCCCTACGAGCAGTACTTC.

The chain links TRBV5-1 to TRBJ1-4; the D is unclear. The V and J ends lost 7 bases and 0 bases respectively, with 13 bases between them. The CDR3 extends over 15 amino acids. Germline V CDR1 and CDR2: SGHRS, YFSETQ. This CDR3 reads CASGLNTATNEKLFF. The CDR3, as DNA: TGCGCCAGCGGACTAAACACCGCAACTAATGAAAAACTGTTTTTT. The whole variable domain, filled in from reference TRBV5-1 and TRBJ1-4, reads KAGVTQTPRYLIKTRGQQVTLSCSPISGHRSVSWYQQTPGQGLQFLFEYFSETQRNKGNFPGRFSGRQFSNSRSEMNVSTLELGDSALYLCASGLNTATNEKLFFGSGTQLSVL.

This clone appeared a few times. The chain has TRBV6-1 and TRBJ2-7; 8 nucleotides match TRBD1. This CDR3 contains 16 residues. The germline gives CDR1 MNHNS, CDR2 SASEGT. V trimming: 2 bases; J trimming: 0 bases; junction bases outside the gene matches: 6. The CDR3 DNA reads TGTGCCAGCAGTGAATTTGAGGGACAGGCCTCCTACGAGCAGTACTTC. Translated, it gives CASSEFEGQASYEQYF.

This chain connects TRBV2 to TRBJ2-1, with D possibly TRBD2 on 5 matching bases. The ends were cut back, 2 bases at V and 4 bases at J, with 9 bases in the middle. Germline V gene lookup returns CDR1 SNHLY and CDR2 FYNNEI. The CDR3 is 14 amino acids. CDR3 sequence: CASSERTAYNEQFF. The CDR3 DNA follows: TGTGCCAGCAGTGAAAGGACTGCTTACAATGAGCAGTTCTTC.

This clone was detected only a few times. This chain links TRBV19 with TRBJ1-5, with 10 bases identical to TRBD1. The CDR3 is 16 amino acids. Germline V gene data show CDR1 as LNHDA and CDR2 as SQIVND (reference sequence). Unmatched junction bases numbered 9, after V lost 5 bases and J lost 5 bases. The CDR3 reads CASSPRDRGRDQPQHF. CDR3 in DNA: TGTGCCAGTAGTCCACGGGACAGGGGACGGGATCAGCCCCAGCATTTT.

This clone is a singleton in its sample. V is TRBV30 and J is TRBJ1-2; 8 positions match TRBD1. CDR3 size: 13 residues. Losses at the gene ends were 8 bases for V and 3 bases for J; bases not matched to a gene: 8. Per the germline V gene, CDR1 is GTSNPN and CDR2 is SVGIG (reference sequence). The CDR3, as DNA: TGTGCCCACGACGACAGGGGAGACTATGGCTACACCTTC. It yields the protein CAHDDRGDYGYTF. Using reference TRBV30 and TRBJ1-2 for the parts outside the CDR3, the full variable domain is SQTIHQWPATLVQPVGSPLSLECTVEGTSNPNLYWYRQAAGRGLQLLFYSVGIGQISSEVPQNLSASRPQDRQFILSSKKLLLSDSGFYLCAHDDRGDYGYTFGSGTRLTVV.

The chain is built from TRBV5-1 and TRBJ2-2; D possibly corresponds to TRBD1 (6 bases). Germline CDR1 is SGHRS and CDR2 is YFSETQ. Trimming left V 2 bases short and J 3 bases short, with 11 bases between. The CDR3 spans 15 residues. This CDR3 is CASSFRTADTGELFF. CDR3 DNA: TGCGCCAGCAGCTTTAGGACAGCAGACACCGGGGAGCTGTTTTTT.

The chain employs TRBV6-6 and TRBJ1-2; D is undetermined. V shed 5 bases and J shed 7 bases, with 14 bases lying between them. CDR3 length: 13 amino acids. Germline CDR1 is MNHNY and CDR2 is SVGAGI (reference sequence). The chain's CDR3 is CASSKVPGGGYTF. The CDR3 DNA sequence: TGTGCCAGCAGTAAGGTGCCTGGCGGTGGCTACACCTTC.

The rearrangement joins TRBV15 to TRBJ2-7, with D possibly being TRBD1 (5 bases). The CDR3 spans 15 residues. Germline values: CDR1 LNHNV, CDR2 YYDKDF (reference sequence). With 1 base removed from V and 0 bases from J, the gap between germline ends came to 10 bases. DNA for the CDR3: TGTGCCACCAGCAGAGGTGCAGGGCCCTCCTACGAGCAGTACTTC. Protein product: CATSRGAGPSYEQYF.

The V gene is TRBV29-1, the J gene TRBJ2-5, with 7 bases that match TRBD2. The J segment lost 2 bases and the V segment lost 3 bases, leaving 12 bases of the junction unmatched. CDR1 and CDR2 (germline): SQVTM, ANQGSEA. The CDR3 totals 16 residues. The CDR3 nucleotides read TGCAGCGTTGACTATGTACGCCTAGCGGTACAAGAGACCCAGTACTTC. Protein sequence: CSVDYVRLAVQETQYF.

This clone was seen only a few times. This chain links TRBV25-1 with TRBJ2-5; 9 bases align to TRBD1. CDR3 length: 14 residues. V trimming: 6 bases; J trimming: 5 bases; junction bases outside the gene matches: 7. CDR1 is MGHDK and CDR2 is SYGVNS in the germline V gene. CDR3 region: CASSHTGGGETQYF. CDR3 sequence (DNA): TGTGCCAGCAGCCATACAGGGGGCGGCGAGACCCAGTACTTC.

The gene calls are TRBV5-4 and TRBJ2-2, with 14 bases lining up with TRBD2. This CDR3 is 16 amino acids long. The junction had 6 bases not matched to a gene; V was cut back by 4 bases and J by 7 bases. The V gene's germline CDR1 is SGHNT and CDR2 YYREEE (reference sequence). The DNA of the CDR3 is TGTGCCAGCAGCCCTGGACTAGCGGGGGGCATCGGGGAGCTGTTTTTT. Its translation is CASSPGLAGGIGELFF.

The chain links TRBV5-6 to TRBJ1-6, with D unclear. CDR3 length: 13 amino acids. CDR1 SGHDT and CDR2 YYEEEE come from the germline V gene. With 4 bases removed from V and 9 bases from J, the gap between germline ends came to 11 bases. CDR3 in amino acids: CASSITGSSPLHF. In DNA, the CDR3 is TGTGCCAGCAGCATAACTGGGAGTTCACCCCTCCACTTT.

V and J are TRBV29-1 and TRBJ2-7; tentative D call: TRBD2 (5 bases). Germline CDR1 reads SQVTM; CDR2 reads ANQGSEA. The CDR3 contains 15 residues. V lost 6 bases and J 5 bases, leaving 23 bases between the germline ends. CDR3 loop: CSVAHSGSFFDEQYF. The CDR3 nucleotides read TGCAGCGTCGCACATTCGGGATCCTTCTTTGACGAGCAGTACTTC.

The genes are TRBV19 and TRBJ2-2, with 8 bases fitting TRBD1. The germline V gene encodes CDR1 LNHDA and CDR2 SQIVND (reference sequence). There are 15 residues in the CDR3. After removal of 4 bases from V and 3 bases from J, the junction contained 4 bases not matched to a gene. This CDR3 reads CASSKGTGDTGELFF. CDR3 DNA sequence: TGTGCCAGTAGTAAAGGGACAGGCGACACCGGGGAGCTGTTTTTT.

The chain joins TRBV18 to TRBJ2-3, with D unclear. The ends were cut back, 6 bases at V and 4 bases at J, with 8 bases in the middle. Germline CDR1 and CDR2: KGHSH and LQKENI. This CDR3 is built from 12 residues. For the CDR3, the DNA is TGTGCCAGCTCTCCCGAGGCAGATACGCAGTATTTT. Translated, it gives CASSPEADTQYF.

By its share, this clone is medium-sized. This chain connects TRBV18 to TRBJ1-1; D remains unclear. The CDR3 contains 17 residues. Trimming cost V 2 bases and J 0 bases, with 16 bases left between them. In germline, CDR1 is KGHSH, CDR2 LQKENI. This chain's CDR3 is CASSPLPSDVMNTEAFF. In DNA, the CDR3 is TGTGCCAGCTCACCATTGCCAAGTGACGTAATGAACACTGAAGCTTTCTTT. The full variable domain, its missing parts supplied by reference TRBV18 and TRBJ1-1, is NAGVMQNPRHLVRRRGQEARLRCSPMKGHSHVYWYRQLPEEGLKFMVYLQKENIIDESGMPKERFSAEFPKEGPSILRIQQVVRGDSAAYFCASSPLPSDVMNTEAFFGQGTRLTVV.

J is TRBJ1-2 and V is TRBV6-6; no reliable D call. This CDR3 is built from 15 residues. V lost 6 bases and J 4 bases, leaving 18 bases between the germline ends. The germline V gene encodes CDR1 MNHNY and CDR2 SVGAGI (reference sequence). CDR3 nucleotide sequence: TGTGCCAGCAGCCCGGTCGGTGCCAAGGGCTATGGCTACACCTTC. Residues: CASSPVGAKGYGYTF.

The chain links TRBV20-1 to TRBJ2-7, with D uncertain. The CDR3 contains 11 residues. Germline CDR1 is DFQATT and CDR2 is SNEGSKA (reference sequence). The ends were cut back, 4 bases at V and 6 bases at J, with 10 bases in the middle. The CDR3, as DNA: TGCAGTGCTAAGATTAAGGTCGAGCAGTACTTC. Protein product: CSAKIKVEQYF.